One T cell receptor (beta chain) is described in this entry. This same CDR3 is encoded by further DNA sequences in the sample. This sample was taken from a study of blood T cell repertoires in COVID-19. Study-wide background: Italy, Spain and the United States were the sources of the convalescent and acute COVID-19 samples. Sources were T cells, B-cell-depleted T cells, or PBMCs; the material itself was cDNA or gDNA.

Authors' analysis steps: Amplification from reference gene primers served as the basis for estimated nucleated cell counts. Repertoires were generated with immunoSEQ multiplex PCR, while TCRdb's copy carries only in-frame clones and drops some. V and J calls plus clone size are reproduced from that table; the DNA served to infer D and trimming. The data show about 210,000 clones, with 88% seen just once and approximately 1.8% held by the top ten. Germline lookup yields CDR1 SGHRS and CDR2 YFSETQ. This CDR3 is 15 amino acids long. Trimming removed 4 bases from V and 4 bases from J; junction bases left unmatched: 3.

Input material: peripheral blood. The receptor was isolated from a man aged 70 or older with acute or convalescent COVID-19. V gene TRBV5-1 combines with J gene TRBJ2-2, with TRBD1 matching 11 bases. The CDR3 DNA reads TGCGCCAGCAGCCAAGGGACAGGGGGCACCGGGGAGCTGTTTTTT. This translates into CASSQGTGGTGELFF.